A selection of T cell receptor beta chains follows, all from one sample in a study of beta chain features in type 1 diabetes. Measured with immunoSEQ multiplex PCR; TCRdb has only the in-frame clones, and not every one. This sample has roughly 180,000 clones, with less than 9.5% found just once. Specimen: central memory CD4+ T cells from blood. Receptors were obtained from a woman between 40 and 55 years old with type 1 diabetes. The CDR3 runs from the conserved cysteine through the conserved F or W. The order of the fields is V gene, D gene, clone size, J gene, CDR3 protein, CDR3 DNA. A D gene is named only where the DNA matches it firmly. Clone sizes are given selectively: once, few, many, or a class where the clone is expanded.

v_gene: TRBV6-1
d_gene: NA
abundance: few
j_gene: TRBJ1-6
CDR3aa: CAGRGGGDNSPLHF
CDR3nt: TGTGCCGGCCGGGGGGGAGGGGACAATTCACCCCTCCACTTT

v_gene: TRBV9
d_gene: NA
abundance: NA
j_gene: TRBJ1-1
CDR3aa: CASSVVGRGVGTEAFF
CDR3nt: TGTGCCAGCAGCGTAGTGGGGAGGGGCGTAGGCACTGAAGCTTTCTTT

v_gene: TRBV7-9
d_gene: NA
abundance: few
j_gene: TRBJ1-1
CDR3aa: CASSFARTGSEAFF
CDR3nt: TGTGCCAGCAGCTTCGCCCGAACAGGGTCTGAAGCTTTCTTT

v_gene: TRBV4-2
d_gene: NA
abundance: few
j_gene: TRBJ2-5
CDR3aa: CASSQDRSPGSQYF
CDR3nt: TGTGCCAGCAGCCAAGATCGAAGCCCAGGGTCCCAGTACTTC

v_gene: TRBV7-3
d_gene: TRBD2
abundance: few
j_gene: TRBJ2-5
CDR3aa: CASSPYSGAGGTQYF
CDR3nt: TGTGCCAGCAGTCCTTACAGCGGGGCCGGGGGGACCCAGTACTTC

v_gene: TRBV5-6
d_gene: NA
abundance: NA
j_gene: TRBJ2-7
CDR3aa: CASSLGRTGSSYEQYF
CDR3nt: TGTGCCAGCAGCTTGGGGCGGACTGGAAGCTCCTACGAGCAGTACTTC

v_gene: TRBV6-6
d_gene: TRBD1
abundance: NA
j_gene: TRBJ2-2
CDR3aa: CASSWSTGDTGELFF
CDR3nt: TGTGCCAGCAGTTGGTCGACAGGGGACACCGGGGAGCTGTTTTTT

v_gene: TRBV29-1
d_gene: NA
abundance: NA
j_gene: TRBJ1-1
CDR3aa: CSVSTEGTEAFF
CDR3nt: TGCAGCGTCTCGACAGAAGGCACTGAAGCTTTCTTT

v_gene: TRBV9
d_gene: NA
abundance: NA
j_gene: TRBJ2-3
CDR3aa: CASSVGGVYTDTQYF
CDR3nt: TGTGCCAGCAGCGTAGGGGGGGTTTACACAGATACGCAGTATTTT

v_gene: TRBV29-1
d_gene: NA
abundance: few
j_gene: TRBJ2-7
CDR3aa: CSGILTGTYEQYF
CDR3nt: TGCAGCGGGATCCTAACGGGGACCTACGAGCAGTACTTC

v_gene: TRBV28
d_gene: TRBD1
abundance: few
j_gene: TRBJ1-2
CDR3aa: CASSFPGTGAETF
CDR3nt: TGTGCCAGCAGTTTTCCCGGGACAGGGGCAGAGACCTTC

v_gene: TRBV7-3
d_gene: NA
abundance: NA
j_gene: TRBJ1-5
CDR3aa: CASSTSGVFQPQHF
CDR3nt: TGTGCCAGCAGCACATCAGGGGTTTTTCAGCCCCAGCATTTT

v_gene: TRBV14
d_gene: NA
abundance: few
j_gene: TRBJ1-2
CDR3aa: CASSQDGGTGGYTF
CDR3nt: TGTGCCAGCAGCCAAGATGGGGGGACCGGTGGCTACACCTTC

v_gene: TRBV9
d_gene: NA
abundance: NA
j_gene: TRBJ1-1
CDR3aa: CASSVGDFSTEAFF
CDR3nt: TGTGCCAGCAGCGTGGGTGACTTTAGCACTGAAGCTTTCTTT

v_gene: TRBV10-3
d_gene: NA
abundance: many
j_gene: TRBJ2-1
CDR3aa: CAISESSRNEQFF
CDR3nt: TGTGCCATCAGTGAGTCCTCCCGGAATGAGCAGTTCTTC

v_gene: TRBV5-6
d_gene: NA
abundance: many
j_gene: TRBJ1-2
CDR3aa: CASSYRQAGGYTF
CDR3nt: TGTGCCAGCAGCTATCGACAGGCCGGGGGCTACACCTTC

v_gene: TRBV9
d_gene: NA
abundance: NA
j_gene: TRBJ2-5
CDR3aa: CASSGGAETQYF
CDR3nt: TGTGCCAGCAGCGGTGGGGCCGAGACCCAGTACTTC

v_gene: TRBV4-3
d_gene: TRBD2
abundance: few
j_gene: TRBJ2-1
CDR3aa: CASSQGAGDNYNEQFF
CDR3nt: TGCGCCAGCAGCCAAGGGGCGGGAGATAACTACAATGAGCAGTTCTTC

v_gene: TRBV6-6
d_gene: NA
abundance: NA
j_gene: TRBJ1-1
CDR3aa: CASNKGGAGTEAFF
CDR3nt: TGTGCCAGCAACAAAGGGGGGGCAGGGACTGAAGCTTTCTTT

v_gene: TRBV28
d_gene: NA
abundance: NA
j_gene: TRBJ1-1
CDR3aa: CASSPVWGRTEAFF
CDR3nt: TGTGCCAGCAGTCCCGTGTGGGGGCGGACTGAAGCTTTCTTT

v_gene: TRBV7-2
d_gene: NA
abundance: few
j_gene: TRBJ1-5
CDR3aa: CASSFNGGGNQPQHF
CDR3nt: TGTGCCAGCAGCTTTAATGGGGGGGGCAATCAGCCCCAGCATTTT

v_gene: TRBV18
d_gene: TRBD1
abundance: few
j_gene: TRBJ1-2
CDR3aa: CASSQGQGRLNGYGYTF
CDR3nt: TGTGCCAGCTCACAGGGACAGGGAAGACTCAATGGCTATGGCTACACCTTC

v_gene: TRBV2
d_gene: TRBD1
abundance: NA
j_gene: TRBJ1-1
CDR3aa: CASSDAGQGDAFF
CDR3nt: TGTGCCAGCAGTGATGCGGGACAGGGAGACGCTTTCTTT

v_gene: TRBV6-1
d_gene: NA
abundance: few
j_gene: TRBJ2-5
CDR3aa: CASTSRGGTKTQYF
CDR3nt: TGTGCCAGCACCTCCCGGGGAGGGACAAAGACCCAGTACTTC

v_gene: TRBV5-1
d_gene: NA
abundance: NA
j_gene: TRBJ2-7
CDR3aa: CASSLAEGPAYEQYF
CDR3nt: TGCGCCAGCAGCTTGGCCGAGGGTCCGGCCTACGAGCAGTACTTC

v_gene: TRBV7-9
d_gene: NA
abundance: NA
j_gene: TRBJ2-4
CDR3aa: CASSSLGGNVAKNIQYF
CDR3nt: TGTGCCAGCAGCTCCCTAGGGGGAAACGTAGCCAAAAACATTCAGTACTTC

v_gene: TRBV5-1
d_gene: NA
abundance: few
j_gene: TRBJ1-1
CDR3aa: CASSLPRDSAEAFF
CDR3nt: TGCGCCAGCAGCTTACCCAGGGATTCGGCTGAAGCTTTCTTT

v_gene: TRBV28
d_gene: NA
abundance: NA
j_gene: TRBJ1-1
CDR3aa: CASRLSGKAEAFF
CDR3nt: TGTGCCAGCAGACTCTCCGGGAAGGCTGAAGCTTTCTTT

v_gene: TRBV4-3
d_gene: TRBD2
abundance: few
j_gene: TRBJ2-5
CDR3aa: CASSPGLAEGETQYF
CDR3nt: TGCGCCAGCAGCCCCGGACTAGCGGAGGGGGAGACCCAGTACTTC

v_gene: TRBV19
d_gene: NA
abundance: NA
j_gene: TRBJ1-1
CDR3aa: CASSMGRQDTEAFF
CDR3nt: TGTGCCAGTAGTATGGGCCGACAGGACACTGAAGCTTTCTTT

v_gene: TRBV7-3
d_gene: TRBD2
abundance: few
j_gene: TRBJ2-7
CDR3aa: CASSLNPTGGYEQYF
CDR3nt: TGTGCCAGCAGCTTAAATCCGACGGGAGGTTACGAGCAGTACTTC

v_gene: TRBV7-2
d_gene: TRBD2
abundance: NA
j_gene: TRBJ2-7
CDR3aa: CASSAGGGYEQYF
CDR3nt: TGTGCCAGCAGCGCGGGAGGGGGTTACGAGCAGTACTTC

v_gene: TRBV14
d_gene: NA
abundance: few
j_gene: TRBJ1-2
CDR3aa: CASSERVDYGYTF
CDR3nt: TGTGCCAGCAGCGAACGGGTTGACTATGGCTACACCTTC

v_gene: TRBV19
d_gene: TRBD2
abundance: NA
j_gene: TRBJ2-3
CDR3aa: CASRIRAEREASTDTQYF
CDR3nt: TGTGCCAGTAGGATCAGGGCTGAGCGGGAAGCTAGCACAGATACGCAGTATTTT

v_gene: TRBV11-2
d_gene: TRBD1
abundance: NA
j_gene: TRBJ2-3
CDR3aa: CASNLGSGQVTDTQYF
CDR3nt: TGTGCCAGCAACTTAGGGTCGGGACAGGTCACAGATACGCAGTATTTT

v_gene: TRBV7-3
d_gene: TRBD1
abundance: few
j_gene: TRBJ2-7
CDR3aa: CASSITGTGDYEQYF
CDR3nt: TGTGCCAGCAGTATAACCGGGACAGGGGACTACGAGCAGTACTTC

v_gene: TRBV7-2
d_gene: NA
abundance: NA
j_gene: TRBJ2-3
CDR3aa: CASSLGGRVADTQYF
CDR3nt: TGTGCCAGCAGCTTAGGGGGCAGGGTGGCAGATACGCAGTATTTT

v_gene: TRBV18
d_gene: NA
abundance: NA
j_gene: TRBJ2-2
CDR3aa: CASSPNARSDTGELFF
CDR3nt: TGTGCCAGCTCACCTAACGCTAGAAGCGACACCGGGGAGCTGTTTTTT

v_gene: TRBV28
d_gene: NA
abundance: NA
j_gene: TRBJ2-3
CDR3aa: CASSQEVTQYF
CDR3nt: TGTGCCAGCAGTCAAGAGGTGACGCAGTATTTT

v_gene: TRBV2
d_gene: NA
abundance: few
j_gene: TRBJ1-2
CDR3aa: CACHRARGYTF
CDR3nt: TGTGCCTGTCACAGGGCTCGCGGCTACACCTTC

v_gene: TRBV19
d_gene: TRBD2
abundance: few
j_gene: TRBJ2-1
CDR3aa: CASSREGDNEQFF
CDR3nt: TGTGCCAGTAGTAGGGAGGGTGACAATGAGCAGTTCTTC

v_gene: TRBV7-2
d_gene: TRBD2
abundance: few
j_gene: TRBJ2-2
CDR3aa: CASRIPGLAVTGELFF
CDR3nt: TGTGCCAGCAGGATACCGGGACTAGCGGTCACCGGGGAGCTGTTTTTT

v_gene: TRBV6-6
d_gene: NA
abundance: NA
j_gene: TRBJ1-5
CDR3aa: CASSSPGSNQPQHF
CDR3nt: TGTGCCAGCAGTTCACCGGGGAGCAATCAGCCCCAGCATTTT

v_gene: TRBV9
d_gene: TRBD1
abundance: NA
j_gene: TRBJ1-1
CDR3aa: CASSAPGGEAFF
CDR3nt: TGTGCCAGCAGCGCCCCAGGGGGGGAAGCTTTCTTT

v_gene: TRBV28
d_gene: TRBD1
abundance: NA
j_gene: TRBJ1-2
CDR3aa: CASSLRTGGYTF
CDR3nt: TGTGCCAGCAGTTTACGGACAGGTGGCTACACCTTC